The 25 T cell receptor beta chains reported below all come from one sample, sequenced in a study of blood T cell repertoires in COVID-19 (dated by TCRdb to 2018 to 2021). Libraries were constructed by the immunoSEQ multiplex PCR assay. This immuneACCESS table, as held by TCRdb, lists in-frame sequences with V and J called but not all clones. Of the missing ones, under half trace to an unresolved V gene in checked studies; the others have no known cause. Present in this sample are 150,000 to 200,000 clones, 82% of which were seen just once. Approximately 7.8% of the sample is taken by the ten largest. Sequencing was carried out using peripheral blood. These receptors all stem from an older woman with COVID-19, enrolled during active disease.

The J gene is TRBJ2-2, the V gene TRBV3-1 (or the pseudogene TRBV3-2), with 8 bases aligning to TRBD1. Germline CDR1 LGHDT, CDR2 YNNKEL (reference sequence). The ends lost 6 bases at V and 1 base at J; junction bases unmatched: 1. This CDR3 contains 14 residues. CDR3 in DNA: TGTGCCAGCAGAGGACAGGGGAACACCGGGGAGCTGTTTTTT. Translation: CASRGQGNTGELFF.

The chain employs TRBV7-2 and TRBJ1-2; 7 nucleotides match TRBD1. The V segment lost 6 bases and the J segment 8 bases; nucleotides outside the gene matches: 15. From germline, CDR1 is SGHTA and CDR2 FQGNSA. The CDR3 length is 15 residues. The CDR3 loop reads CASRESGRQGGGYTF. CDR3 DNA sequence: TGTGCCAGCAGAGAATCCGGGAGACAGGGAGGCGGCTACACCTTC. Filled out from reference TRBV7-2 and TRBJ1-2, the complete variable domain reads GAGVSQSPSNKVTEKGKDVELRCDPISGHTALYWYRQSLGQGLEFLIYFQGNSAPDKSGLPSDRFSAERTGGSVSTLTIQRTQQEDSAVYLCASRESGRQGGGYTFGSGTRLTVV.

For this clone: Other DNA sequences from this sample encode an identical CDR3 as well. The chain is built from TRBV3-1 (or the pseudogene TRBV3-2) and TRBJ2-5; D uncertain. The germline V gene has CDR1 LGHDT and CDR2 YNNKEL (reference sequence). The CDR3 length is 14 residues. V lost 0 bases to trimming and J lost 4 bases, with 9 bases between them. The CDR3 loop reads CASSQDRERETQYF. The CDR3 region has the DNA TGTGCCAGCAGCCAAGATCGTGAGAGAGAGACCCAGTACTTC.

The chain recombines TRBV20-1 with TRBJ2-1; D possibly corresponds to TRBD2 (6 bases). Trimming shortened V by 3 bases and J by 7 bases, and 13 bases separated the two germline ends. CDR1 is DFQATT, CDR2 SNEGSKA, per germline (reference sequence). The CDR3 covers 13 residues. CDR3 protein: CSASHGGRNEQFF. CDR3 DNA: TGCAGTGCTAGTCATGGAGGGCGGAATGAGCAGTTCTTC.

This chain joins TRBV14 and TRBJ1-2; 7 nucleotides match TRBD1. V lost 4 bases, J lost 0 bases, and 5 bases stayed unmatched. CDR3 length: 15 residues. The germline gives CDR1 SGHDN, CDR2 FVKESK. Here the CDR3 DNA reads TGTGCCAGCAGCCCCGGGACAGACACTAACTATGGCTACACCTTC. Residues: CASSPGTDTNYGYTF.

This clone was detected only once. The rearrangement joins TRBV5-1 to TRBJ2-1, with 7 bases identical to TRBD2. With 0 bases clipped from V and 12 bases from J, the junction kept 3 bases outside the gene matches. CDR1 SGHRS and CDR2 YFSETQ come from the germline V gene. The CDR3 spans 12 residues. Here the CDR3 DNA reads TGCGCCAGCAGCTTGGGACTAGCTGGGCAGTTCTTC. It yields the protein CASSLGLAGQFF.

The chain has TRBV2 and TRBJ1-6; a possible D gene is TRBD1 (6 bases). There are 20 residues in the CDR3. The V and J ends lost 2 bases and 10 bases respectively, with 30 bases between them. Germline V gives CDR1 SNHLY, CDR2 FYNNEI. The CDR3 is CASSERGGGLVSQWKSPLHF. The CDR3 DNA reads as TGTGCCAGCAGTGAAAGGGGAGGGGGGCTGGTATCCCAATGGAAATCACCCCTCCACTTT. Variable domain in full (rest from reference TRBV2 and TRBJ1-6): EPEVTQTPSHQVTQMGQEVILRCVPISNHLYFYWYRQILGQKVEFLVSFYNNEISEKSEIFDDQFSVERPDGSNFTLKIRSTKLEDSAMYFCASSERGGGLVSQWKSPLHFGNGTRLTVT.

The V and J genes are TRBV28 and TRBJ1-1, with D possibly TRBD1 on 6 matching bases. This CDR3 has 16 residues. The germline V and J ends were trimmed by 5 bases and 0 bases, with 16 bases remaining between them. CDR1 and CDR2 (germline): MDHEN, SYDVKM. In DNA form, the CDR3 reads TGTGCCAGCAGTCCCGTCCCGGACAGTATGAACACTGAAGCTTTCTTT. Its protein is CASSPVPDSMNTEAFF.

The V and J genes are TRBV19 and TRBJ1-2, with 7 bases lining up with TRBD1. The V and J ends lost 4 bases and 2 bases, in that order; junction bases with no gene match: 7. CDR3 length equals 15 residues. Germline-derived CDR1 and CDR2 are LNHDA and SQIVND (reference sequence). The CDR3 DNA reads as TGTGCCAGTAGTACGAGACAGGGATCCAACTATGGCTACACCTTC. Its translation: CASSTRQGSNYGYTF.

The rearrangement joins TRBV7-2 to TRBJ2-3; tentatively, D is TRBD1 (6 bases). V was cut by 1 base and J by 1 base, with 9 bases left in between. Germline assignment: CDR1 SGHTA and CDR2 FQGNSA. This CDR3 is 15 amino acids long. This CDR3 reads CASSLEWGRTDTQYF. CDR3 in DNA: TGTGCCAGCAGCTTAGAGTGGGGGCGCACAGATACGCAGTATTTT.

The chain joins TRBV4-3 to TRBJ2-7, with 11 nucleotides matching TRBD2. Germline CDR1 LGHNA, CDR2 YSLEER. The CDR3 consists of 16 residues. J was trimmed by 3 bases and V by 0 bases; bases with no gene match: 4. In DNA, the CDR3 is TGCGCCAGCAGCCAAGAGGGGACTAGCGGTCTCTACGAGCAGTACTTC. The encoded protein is CASSQEGTSGLYEQYF.

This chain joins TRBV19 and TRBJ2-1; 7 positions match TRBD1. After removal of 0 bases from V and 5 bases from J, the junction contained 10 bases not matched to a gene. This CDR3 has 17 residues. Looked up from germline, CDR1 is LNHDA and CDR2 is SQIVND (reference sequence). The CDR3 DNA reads TGTGCCAGTAGTATAGATCTCTCAGGGGGTCAGAACAATGAGCAGTTCTTC. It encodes CASSIDLSGGQNNEQFF. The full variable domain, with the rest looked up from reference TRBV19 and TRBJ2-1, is DGGITQSPKYLFRKEGQNVTLSCEQNLNHDAMYWYRQDPGQGLRLIYYSQIVNDFQKGDIAEGYSVSREKKESFPLTVTSAQKNPTAFYLCASSIDLSGGQNNEQFFGPGTRLTVL.

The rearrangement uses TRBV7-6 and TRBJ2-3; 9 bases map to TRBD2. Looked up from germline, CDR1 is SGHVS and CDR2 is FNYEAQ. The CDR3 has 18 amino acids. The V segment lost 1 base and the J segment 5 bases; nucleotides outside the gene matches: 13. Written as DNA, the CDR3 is TGTGCCAGCAGCTTAGGGCCTCTGGCGGGAGGGTCAGGAGATACGCAGTATTTT. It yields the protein CASSLGPLAGGSGDTQYF.

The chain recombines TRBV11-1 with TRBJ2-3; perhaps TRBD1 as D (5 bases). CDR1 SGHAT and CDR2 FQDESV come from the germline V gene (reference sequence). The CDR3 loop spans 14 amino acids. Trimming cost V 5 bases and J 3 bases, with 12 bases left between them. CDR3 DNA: TGTGCCAGCAGCGTTCAGGGTGCGACAGATACGCAGTATTTT. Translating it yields CASSVQGATDTQYF.

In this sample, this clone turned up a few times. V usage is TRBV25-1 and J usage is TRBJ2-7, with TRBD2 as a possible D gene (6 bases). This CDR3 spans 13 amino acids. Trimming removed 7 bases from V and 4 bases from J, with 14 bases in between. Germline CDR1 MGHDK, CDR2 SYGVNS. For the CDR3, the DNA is TGTGCCAGCAAGAAGGACGGGAGTTACGAGCAGTACTTC. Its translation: CASKKDGSYEQYF.

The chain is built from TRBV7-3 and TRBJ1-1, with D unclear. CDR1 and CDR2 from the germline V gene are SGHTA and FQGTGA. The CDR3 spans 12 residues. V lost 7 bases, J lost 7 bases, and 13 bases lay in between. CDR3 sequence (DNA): TGTGCCAGCACCACGCATGGGCGTGAAGCTTTCTTT. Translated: CASTTHGREAFF.

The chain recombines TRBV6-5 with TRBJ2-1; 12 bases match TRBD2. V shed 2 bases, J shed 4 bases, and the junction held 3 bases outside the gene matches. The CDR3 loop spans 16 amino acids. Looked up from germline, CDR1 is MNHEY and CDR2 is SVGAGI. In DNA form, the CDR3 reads TGTGCCAGCAGTTACCTTACTAGCGGGAGGTACAATGAGCAGTTCTTC. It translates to CASSYLTSGRYNEQFF.

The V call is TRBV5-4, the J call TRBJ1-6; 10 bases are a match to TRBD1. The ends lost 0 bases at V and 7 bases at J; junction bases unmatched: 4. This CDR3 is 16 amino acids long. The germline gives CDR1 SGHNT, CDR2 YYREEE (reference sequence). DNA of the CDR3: TGTGCCAGCAGCTTGGGACAGGGGGCTAACAATTCACCCCTCCACTTT. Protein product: CASSLGQGANNSPLHF.

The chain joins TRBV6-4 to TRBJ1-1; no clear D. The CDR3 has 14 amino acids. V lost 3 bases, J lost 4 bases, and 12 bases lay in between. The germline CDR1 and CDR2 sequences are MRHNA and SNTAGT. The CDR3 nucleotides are TGTGCCAGCAGTGAGGCCGCGGGTGGCACTGAAGCTTTCTTT. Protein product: CASSEAAGGTEAFF.

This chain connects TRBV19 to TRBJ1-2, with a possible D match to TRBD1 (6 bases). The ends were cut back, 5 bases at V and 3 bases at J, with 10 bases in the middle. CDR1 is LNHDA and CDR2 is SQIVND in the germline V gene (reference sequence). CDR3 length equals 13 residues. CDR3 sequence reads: CASSDGQYYGYTF. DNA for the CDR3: TGTGCCAGTAGTGACGGACAGTACTATGGCTACACCTTC.

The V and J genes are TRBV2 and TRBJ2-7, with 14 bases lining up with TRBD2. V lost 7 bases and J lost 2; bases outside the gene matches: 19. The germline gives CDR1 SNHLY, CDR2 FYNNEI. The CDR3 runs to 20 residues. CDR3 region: CASNNPGQGLAGVSPYEQYF. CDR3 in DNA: TGTGCCAGCAATAACCCCGGACAGGGACTAGCGGGAGTAAGTCCCTACGAGCAGTACTTC.

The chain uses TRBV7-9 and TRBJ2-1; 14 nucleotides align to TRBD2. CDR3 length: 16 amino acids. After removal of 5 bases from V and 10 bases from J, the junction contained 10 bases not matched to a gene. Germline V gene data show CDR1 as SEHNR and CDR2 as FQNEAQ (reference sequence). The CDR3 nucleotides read TGTGCCAGCAGCCCAACGGGGACTAGCGGGAGAGACGAGCAGTTCTTC. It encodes CASSPTGTSGRDEQFF.

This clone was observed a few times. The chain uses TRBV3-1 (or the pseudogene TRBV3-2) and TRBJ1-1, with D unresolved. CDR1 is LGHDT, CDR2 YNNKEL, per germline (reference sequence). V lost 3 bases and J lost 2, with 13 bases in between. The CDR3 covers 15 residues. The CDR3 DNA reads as TGTGCCAGCAGCCACAATCTCGGGGAAAACACTGAAGCTTTCTTT. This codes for CASSHNLGENTEAFF.

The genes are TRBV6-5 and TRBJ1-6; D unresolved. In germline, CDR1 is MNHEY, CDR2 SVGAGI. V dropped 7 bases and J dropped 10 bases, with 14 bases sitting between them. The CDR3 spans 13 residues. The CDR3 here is CASIQSAASPLHF. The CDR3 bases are TGTGCCAGCATCCAATCGGCGGCGTCACCCCTCCACTTT.

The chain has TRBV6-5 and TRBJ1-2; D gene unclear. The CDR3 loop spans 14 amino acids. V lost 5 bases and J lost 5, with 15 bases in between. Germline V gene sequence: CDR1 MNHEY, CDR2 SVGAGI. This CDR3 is CASSRRHLQYGYTF. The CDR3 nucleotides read TGTGCCAGCAGTCGTAGACATCTCCAGTATGGCTACACCTTC.